This T cell receptor (beta chain) was sequenced for a study of PD-1 blockade in classical Hodgkin lymphoma. The junction had 10 bases not matched to a gene; V was cut back by 4 bases and J by 2 bases. Germline V gene sequence: CDR1 MGHRA, CDR2 YSYEKL. The CDR3 totals 17 residues. Points from the study as a whole: Patients who responded completely had about the same baseline diversity as newly diagnosed patients.

The data were produced by immunoSEQ multiplex PCR, yet TCRdb's version contains in-frame clones alone and is incomplete. The table has some 90,000 clones, around 90% seen once. A note on this clone: Its antigen is undetermined.

Relapses following autologous stem cell transplantation were seen in all patients, with brentuximab vedotin exposure varying. Patients reached a best response of complete response, partial response or progressive disease. The clonotype was recovered from a human donor with classical Hodgkin lymphoma. Material: peripheral blood mononuclear cells (PBMCs), obtained before the second cycle of nivolumab. The chain is built from TRBV4-1 and TRBJ2-1; 8 bases match TRBD2. The CDR3 loop is CASSLISGSFPYNEQFF. The CDR3 coding sequence is TGCGCCAGCAGCCTCATCAGCGGGAGTTTCCCCTACAATGAGCAGTTCTTC.